The entry below gives a single TCR beta chain sequence along with its context. From germline, CDR1 is MNHEY and CDR2 SVGEGT. V dropped 6 bases and J dropped 5; count of bases not matched to a gene: 9. This CDR3 is built from 15 residues. The data derive from a study of blood T cell repertoires in COVID-19. Repertoires were generated with immunoSEQ multiplex PCR, while TCRdb's copy carries only in-frame clones and drops some. The sample contains 100,000 or so clones, approximately 80% of which appear only once. The clonotype originates from a man older than 75 with acute or convalescent COVID-19. The V and J genes are TRBV6-2 or TRBV6-3 and TRBJ1-4; TRBD1 matches 7 bases. Sequenced sample: peripheral blood. CDR3 sequence: CASSPSGTENEKLFF. CDR3 bases: TGTGCCAGCAGCCCTTCCGGGACAGAAAATGAAAAACTGTTTTTT.